Presented here are 20 T cell receptor beta chains from one specimen sequenced in a study of shared T cell receptors in the human thymus. Assay used: immunoSEQ multiplex PCR; TCRdb lists only in-frame clones, some missing. This table has hundreds of thousands of clones, around three quarters appearing once. The same data also contributed to another study, on human thymus T cells.

Source material: thymocytes. These receptors all come from a boy younger than two with a congenital heart defect.

This clone was picked up a small number of times. This chain joins TRBV30 and TRBJ2-7, with 12 bases that match TRBD2. The CDR3 sequence is 15 residues long. V was clipped by 3 bases and J by 4 bases; unmatched bases: 7. Germline V lookup: CDR1 GTSNPN, CDR2 SVGIG (reference sequence). CDR3 loop: CAWRPRTSGTYEQYF. The CDR3, as DNA: TGTGCCTGGAGGCCCAGGACTAGCGGGACTTACGAGCAGTACTTC.

The CDR3 region has the DNA TGTGCCAGCAGCCAAGAGGGCGGGGGACACACTGAAGCTTTCTTT. It yields the protein CASSQEGGGHTEAFF. V gene TRBV4-2 combines with J gene TRBJ1-1; maybe TRBD1 (5 bases). The CDR3 runs to 15 residues. V was shortened by 0 bases and J by 3 bases, with 11 bases between the two germline ends. Germline values: CDR1 LGHNA, CDR2 YNFKEQ.

The chain's CDR3 is CASSLPPGDEQYF. The CDR3 DNA reads TGCGCCAGCAGCCTCCCGCCCGGAGACGAGCAGTACTTC. The genes are TRBV4-1 and TRBJ2-7; D gene uncertain. This CDR3 has 13 residues. Germline lookup yields CDR1 MGHRA and CDR2 YSYEKL. Trimming shortened V by 4 bases and J by 5 bases, and 12 bases separated the two germline ends.

V usage is TRBV10-1 and J usage is TRBJ2-1; the match to TRBD2 covers 7 bases. The CDR3 spans 17 residues. Trimming took 6 bases from V and 7 from J; bases not matched to a gene: 18. Germline assignment: CDR1 WNHNN and CDR2 SYGVQD (reference sequence). The CDR3 sequence: CASRCPMGGRADNEQFF. Written as DNA, the CDR3 is TGCGCCAGCAGGTGCCCTATGGGTGGGAGGGCCGATAATGAGCAGTTCTTC.

The rearrangement joins TRBV5-6 to TRBJ2-1; 10 nucleotides align to TRBD2. The CDR3 totals 18 residues. The V and J ends lost 0 bases and 6 bases, in that order; junction bases with no gene match: 12. Germline CDR1 reads SGHDT; CDR2 reads YYEEEE. In nucleotides, the CDR3 is TGTGCCAGCAGCTTGGTTAAGAGGGCTAGCGGGAGCAGCAATGAGCAGTTCTTC. It translates to CASSLVKRASGSSNEQFF.

V usage is TRBV28 and J usage is TRBJ1-2; D is possibly TRBD1 (5 bases). This CDR3 comprises 14 residues. The germline V and J ends were trimmed by 3 bases and 8 bases, with 16 bases remaining between them. Germline assignment: CDR1 MDHEN and CDR2 SYDVKM. The DNA for the CDR3 is TGTGCCAGCAGTTTGGTCGGGGGAGGTCGGGGCTACACCTTC. This sequence encodes CASSLVGGGRGYTF.

This clone was detected only a few times. The V call is TRBV5-6, the J call TRBJ2-3, with TRBD1 identical over 11 bases. Germline trimming cut 4 bases from V and 1 base from J; bases unmatched to any gene: 8. The CDR3 loop spans 17 amino acids. Germline V gene lookup returns CDR1 SGHDT and CDR2 YYEEEE. CDR3 loop: CASSPKDRGRGTDTQYF. CDR3 nucleotides: TGTGCCAGCAGCCCAAAGGACAGGGGGCGGGGCACAGATACGCAGTATTTT.

This clone appeared a few times. The chain employs TRBV30 and TRBJ1-1, with TRBD1 as a possible D gene (5 bases). The V end was cut by 2 bases, the J end by 5 bases, with 18 bases between. Germline CDR1 and CDR2: GTSNPN and SVGIG (reference sequence). The CDR3 runs to 15 residues. The CDR3 region is CAWSRDSLGPTEAFF. DNA for the CDR3: TGTGCCTGGAGTCGGGACTCCCTGGGGCCAACTGAAGCTTTCTTT.

This clone was counted between two and nine times. Other DNA sequences from this sample encode an identical CDR3 as well. This chain uses TRBV19 with TRBJ2-3, with D uncertain. The CDR3 contains 13 residues. V gave up 6 bases and J gave up 5 bases, with 12 bases separating them. Germline lookup yields CDR1 LNHDA and CDR2 SQIVND (reference sequence). The CDR3 reads CASSPLLRDTQYF. The CDR3 region has the DNA TGTGCCAGTAGCCCTCTCCTCCGAGATACGCAGTATTTT.

The rearrangement uses TRBV7-4 and TRBJ1-2, with 11 bases lining up with TRBD1. V trimming: 4 bases; J trimming: 7 bases; junction bases outside the gene matches: 5. Germline CDR1 and CDR2: SGHVT and SQSDAQ. CDR3 size: 14 residues. CDR3 coding DNA: TGTGCCAGCAGCTACGGGACAGGGGGAGTTGGCTACACCTTC. It codes for CASSYGTGGVGYTF.

This clone was detected once. This chain uses TRBV15 with TRBJ2-1; possible D gene TRBD2, 5 bases. Germline lookup yields CDR1 LNHNV and CDR2 YYDKDF (reference sequence). The V end lost 7 bases, the J end lost 3 bases, and 19 bases lay between the germline ends. The CDR3 totals 16 residues. The CDR3 nucleotides read TGTGCCACCACCCTCAGCGGAGAGGTTTGCTACAATGAGCAGTTCTTC. This codes for CATTLSGEVCYNEQFF.

The chain combines TRBV28 with TRBJ1-5; D not certain. V was cut by 2 bases and J by 1 base, with 15 bases left in between. Germline V gene data show CDR1 as MDHEN and CDR2 as SYDVKM. This CDR3 has 17 amino acids. DNA for the CDR3: TGTGCCAGCAGTTTACGCTTCGGGGTTGCGAGCAATCAGCCCCAGCATTTT. It specifies CASSLRFGVASNQPQHF.

The chain couples TRBV11-3 to TRBJ2-2; 12 nucleotides align to TRBD2. The CDR3 spans 20 residues. With V trimmed by 0 bases and J by 0 bases, 8 bases remained unmatched. CDR1 is SGHNT and CDR2 is YENEEA in the germline V gene. CDR3 nucleotides: TGTGCCAGCAGCTTAGATGTCCTAGCGGGAGGGCCCTCGAACACCGGGGAGCTGTTTTTT. It yields the protein CASSLDVLAGGPSNTGELFF.

This chain connects TRBV5-6 to TRBJ2-4, with D perhaps TRBD1 (5 bases). The CDR3 sequence is 14 residues long. V was shortened by 3 bases and J by 1 base, with 8 bases between the two germline ends. Germline CDR1 and CDR2: SGHDT and YYEEEE. CDR3 DNA sequence: TGTGCCAGCAGCTCCAGGGTTGCCAAAAACATTCAGTACTTC. Its translation: CASSSRVAKNIQYF.

This clone was seen only once. The gene calls are TRBV13 and TRBJ2-1; 10 bases are a match to TRBD2. The CDR3 contains 18 residues. Losses at the gene ends were 1 base for V and 10 bases for J; bases not matched to a gene: 16. Germline CDR1 PRHDT, CDR2 FYEKMQ (reference sequence). Here the CDR3 DNA reads TGTGCCAGCAGCTTAGTAGCGGGAGGCTTCTTAGGCTTCAAAGAGCAGTTCTTC. Its translation: CASSLVAGGFLGFKEQFF.

This chain joins TRBV30 and TRBJ1-2; D remains unclear. Germline CDR1 GTSNPN, CDR2 SVGIG (reference sequence). Deletions cut 2 bases from V and 6 bases from J, with 19 bases between. This CDR3 comprises 15 residues. In DNA, the CDR3 is TGTGCCTGGAGTTATCCTGCACGGTCATCGGATGGCTACACCTTC. This sequence encodes CAWSYPARSSDGYTF.

The rearrangement links TRBV5-1 to TRBJ2-7, with 8 bases that match TRBD1. CDR1 is SGHRS and CDR2 is YFSETQ in the germline V gene. This CDR3 has 15 amino acids. The J segment lost 5 bases and the V segment lost 4 bases, leaving 11 bases of the junction unmatched. CDR3 DNA: TGCGCCAGCAGCGGGGGACAGGCCCCCCGGGACGAGCAGTACTTC. As protein: CASSGGQAPRDEQYF.

This clone turned up a few times. The chain joins TRBV27 to TRBJ2-7; TRBD2 aligns across 7 bases. The CDR3 extends over 16 amino acids. Germline V gene lookup returns CDR1 MNHEY and CDR2 SMNVEV (reference sequence). The V and J ends lost 3 bases and 5 bases, in that order; junction bases with no gene match: 13. CDR3 coding DNA: TGTGCCAGCAGTTTCGGGGACGGCGGGAGTAGGCACGAGCAGTACTTC. Its protein product is CASSFGDGGSRHEQYF.

The rearrangement joins TRBV6-5 to TRBJ1-1, with 8 bases identical to TRBD1. J lost 1 base, V lost 5 bases, and 3 bases had no gene match. CDR1 is MNHEY and CDR2 is SVGAGI in the germline V gene. This CDR3 is built from 14 residues. CDR3 in amino acids: CASSNRGRNTEAFF. Here the CDR3 DNA reads TGTGCCAGCAGTAACAGGGGGAGGAACACTGAAGCTTTCTTT.

The gene calls are TRBV5-1 and TRBJ2-1; no definite D call. The CDR3 covers 15 residues. The V end was cut by 0 bases, the J end by 5 bases, with 12 bases between. In germline, CDR1 is SGHRS, CDR2 YFSETQ. This chain's CDR3 is CASSLAVVPHNEQFF. Here the CDR3 DNA reads TGCGCCAGCAGCTTGGCGGTAGTCCCCCACAATGAGCAGTTCTTC.